This TCR beta chain comes out of a study of OX40 agonist ivuxolimab in advanced cancers. This CDR3 has 17 residues. CDR1 and CDR2 (germline): MNHEY, SMNVEV (reference sequence). J gave up 1 base and V 4 bases, and 11 bases lay outside the gene matches. Generated by immunoSEQ multiplex PCR, the TCRdb table keeps only in-frame clones and is missing some. The sample lists about 76,000 clones; over 75% were seen once. This sequence originates from an adult with an advanced solid tumor such as melanoma, head and neck, liver or kidney cancer. This chain uses TRBV27 with TRBJ1-2; 8 bases fit TRBD1. The source material was CD4+ or CD8+ T cells sorted from blood, sampled in a trial of the OX40 agonist ivuxolimab. Written as DNA, the CDR3 is TGTGCCAGCAGTTCCGGGGGACAGGCTTCTTATAACTATGGCTACACCTTC. Translating it yields CASSSGGQASYNYGYTF.